A single sample is the source of the 18 T cell receptor beta chains below, sequenced in a study of identifying expanded T cells in peripheral blood. Sequencing was performed with immunoSEQ multiplex PCR; in TCRdb, only in-frame clones are kept and a portion is missing. Here the sample spans 83,000 or so clones, almost 90% being singletons. Sequenced material: blood. Every receptor here comes from a person aged 18 to 75 in good health.

The chain joins TRBV28 to TRBJ2-1; weak D call: TRBD1 (5 bases). Trimming cost V 3 bases and J 9 bases, with 9 bases left between them. Germline loops: CDR1 MDHEN, CDR2 SYDVKM. The CDR3 covers 12 residues. DNA for the CDR3: TGTGCCAGCAGTTTCGAGACAGTTGAGCAGTTCTTC. The encoded protein is CASSFETVEQFF.

This chain joins TRBV4-2 and TRBJ2-7; TRBD2 is a possible D gene (5 bases). Germline CDR1 LGHNA, CDR2 YNFKEQ. The V end was cut by 2 bases, the J end by 0 bases, with 8 bases between. This CDR3 contains 14 residues. The DNA for the CDR3 is TGTGCCAGCAGCCAAACGGGGTCCTCCTACGAGCAGTACTTC. Its protein product is CASSQTGSSYEQYF.

This chain uses TRBV6-5 with TRBJ2-2, with 7 bases matching TRBD1. CDR1 and CDR2 (germline): MNHEY, SVGAGI. This CDR3 has 16 amino acids. Trimming removed 1 base from V and 1 base from J; junction bases left unmatched: 3. The CDR3 loop is CASSYFRDRNTGELFF. In DNA form, the CDR3 reads TGTGCCAGCAGTTACTTCCGGGACAGGAACACCGGGGAGCTGTTTTTT.

As DNA, the CDR3 is TGTGCCAGCAGAGGGCCACCGGCAGGGTTCGCAGATACGCAGTATTTT. Protein sequence: CASRGPPAGFADTQYF. V is TRBV7-2 and J is TRBJ2-3; tentative D call: TRBD1 (5 bases). Trimming removed 6 bases at V and 4 bases at J, with 20 bases between. This CDR3 contains 16 residues. Germline CDR1 SGHTA, CDR2 FQGNSA.

The chain's CDR3 is CAFSDRGYEQYF. The CDR3, as DNA: TGTGCCTTCTCGGACAGGGGCTACGAGCAGTACTTC. This rearrangement joins TRBV2 to TRBJ2-7; the match to TRBD1 covers 9 bases. The CDR3 is 12 residues long. Germline CDR1 reads SNHLY; CDR2 reads FYNNEI. J gave up 3 bases and V 11 bases, and 5 bases lay outside the gene matches.

V and J are TRBV15 and TRBJ2-3, with 7 bases lining up with TRBD2. CDR1 is LNHNV, CDR2 YYDKDF, per germline (reference sequence). V trimming: 0 bases; J trimming: 3 bases; junction bases outside the gene matches: 3. CDR3 length: 15 residues. The CDR3 protein is CATSRDAGVTDTQYF. For the CDR3, the DNA is TGTGCCACCAGCAGAGATGCGGGGGTTACAGATACGCAGTATTTT.

V usage is TRBV25-1 and J usage is TRBJ2-7, with TRBD2 matching over 9 bases. Per germline, CDR1 MGHDK and CDR2 SYGVNS. V gave up 3 bases and J gave up 5 bases; unmatched junction bases: 8. This CDR3 comprises 15 residues. The CDR3 DNA reads TGTGCCAGCAGTGAGTCGGGACTAGCAGTTGACGAGCAGTACTTC. This encodes CASSESGLAVDEQYF.

The CDR3 DNA is TGTGCCAGCAGTTTGTTGCACGAGCAGTACTTC. Translating it yields CASSLLHEQYF. The rearrangement joins TRBV27 to TRBJ2-7, with unresolved D. CDR1 is MNHEY and CDR2 is SMNVEV in the germline V gene (reference sequence). Trimming shortened V by 3 bases and J by 5 bases, and 5 bases separated the two germline ends. The CDR3 contains 11 residues.

The chain employs TRBV18 and TRBJ2-7; no definite D call. The CDR3 is 12 amino acids. The germline CDR1 and CDR2 sequences are KGHSH and LQKENI. V lost 3 bases to trimming and J lost 6 bases, with 9 bases between them. CDR3 bases: TGTGCCAGCTCACCGTCAGGTACCGAGCAGTACTTC. Its translation: CASSPSGTEQYF.

V gene TRBV27 combines with J gene TRBJ1-2; tentative D call: TRBD1 (6 bases). This CDR3 spans 14 amino acids. Per germline, CDR1 MNHEY and CDR2 SMNVEV (reference sequence). V was trimmed by 3 bases and J by 3 bases, leaving 11 bases between them. The CDR3 region has the DNA TGTGCCAGCAGTTTTAGGGGGAGAGACTATGGCTACACCTTC. It codes for CASSFRGRDYGYTF.

The V and J genes are TRBV19 and TRBJ1-1; 7 bases line up with TRBD1. The CDR3 spans 13 residues. J gave up 1 base and V 10 bases, and 6 bases lay outside the gene matches. CDR1 LNHDA and CDR2 SQIVND come from the germline V gene (reference sequence). CDR3 amino acids: CATGGQANTEAFF. The CDR3 nucleotides read TGTGCCACCGGAGGACAGGCGAACACTGAAGCTTTCTTT.

This clone came up a few times. The CDR3 nucleotides are TGTGCCAGCGCCGGAAGGGACTATGGCTACACCTTC. This encodes CASAGRDYGYTF. V usage is TRBV6-5 and J usage is TRBJ1-2, with unresolved D. The germline CDR1 and CDR2 sequences are MNHEY and SVGAGI. Trimming removed 8 bases at V and 3 bases at J, with 10 bases between. The CDR3 has 12 amino acids.

The rearrangement links TRBV7-6 to TRBJ2-5; D possibly matches TRBD1 or TRBD2 (5 bases each). This CDR3 contains 15 residues. Trimming took off 2 bases at V and 4 bases at J, with 14 bases between the two ends. Germline assignment: CDR1 SGHVS and CDR2 FNYEAQ. CDR3 in amino acids: CASSLRFEGRETQYF. The CDR3 coding sequence is TGTGCCAGCAGCTTACGTTTCGAGGGGCGAGAGACCCAGTACTTC.

This clone was counted only a few times. This CDR3 reads CASSQDRGANTGELFF. CDR3 coding DNA: TGTGCCAGCAGCCAGGACCGAGGAGCGAACACCGGGGAGCTGTTTTTT. V is TRBV6-7 and J is TRBJ2-2; D is undetermined. TRBV6-7 is designated an ORF whose function remains uncertain. The ends were cut back, 6 bases at V and 0 bases at J, with 14 bases in the middle. The CDR3 consists of 16 residues.

This clone was detected once. This sequence joins TRBV7-9 and TRBJ2-5; D is undetermined. Germline V gene lookup returns CDR1 SEHNR and CDR2 FQNEAQ (reference sequence). The CDR3 covers 11 residues. V was pared by 11 bases and J by 2 bases, with 9 bases between. In nucleotides, the CDR3 is TGTGCCGGTGCCCTTCAAGAGACCCAGTACTTC. Translating it yields CAGALQETQYF.

The chain combines TRBV5-6 with TRBJ1-1, with a weak D call TRBD1 (6 bases). The CDR3 spans 16 residues. Trimming left V 3 bases short and J 1 base short, with 16 bases between. Germline V gives CDR1 SGHDT, CDR2 YYEEEE. CDR3 sequence reads: CASSWTGRTENTEAFF. The CDR3 DNA sequence: TGTGCCAGCAGCTGGACGGGAAGGACAGAGAACACTGAAGCTTTCTTT.

This sequence joins TRBV30 and TRBJ2-1; possible D gene TRBD2, 6 bases. CDR1 and CDR2 from the germline V gene are GTSNPN and SVGIG (reference sequence). This CDR3 contains 14 residues. Trimming left V 3 bases short and J 2 bases short, with 11 bases between. The CDR3 DNA reads TGTGCCTGGAGAGGGACTTTCCCCTACAATGAGCAGTTCTTC. It is translated as CAWRGTFPYNEQFF.

This clone was observed a few times. The chain has TRBV6-4 and TRBJ1-6; 7 bases agree with TRBD1. Trimming cost V 5 bases and J 6 bases; bases outside gene matches: 7. Germline loops: CDR1 MRHNA, CDR2 SNTAGT. CDR3 length equals 15 residues. DNA for the CDR3: TGTGCCAGCAGTTCTACAGGGGAGGGTAATTCACCCCTCCACTTT. This gives the protein CASSSTGEGNSPLHF.